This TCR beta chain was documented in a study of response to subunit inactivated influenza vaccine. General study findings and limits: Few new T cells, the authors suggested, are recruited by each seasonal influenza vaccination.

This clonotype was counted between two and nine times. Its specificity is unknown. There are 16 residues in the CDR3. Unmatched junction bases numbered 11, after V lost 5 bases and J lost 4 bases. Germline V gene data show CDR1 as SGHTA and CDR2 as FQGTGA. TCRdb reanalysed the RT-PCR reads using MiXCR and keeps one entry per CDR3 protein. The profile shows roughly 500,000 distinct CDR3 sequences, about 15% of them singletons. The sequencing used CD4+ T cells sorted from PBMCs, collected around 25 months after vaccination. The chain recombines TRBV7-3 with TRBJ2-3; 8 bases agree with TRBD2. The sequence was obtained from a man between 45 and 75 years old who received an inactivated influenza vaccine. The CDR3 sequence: CASSSLSGRRADTQYF. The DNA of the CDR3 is TGTGCCAGCAGCAGCCTCAGCGGGAGAAGGGCAGATACGCAGTATTTT.